This is a list of T cell receptor beta chains from one sample in a study of metastatic and nonmetastatic thyroid tumors. TCRdb re-clonotyped the PCR reads through MiXCR. Among tens of thousands of clones listed, more than 15% were seen once. Sequenced sample: blood. The receptors were sampled from a female donor with papillary thyroid cancer or a benign thyroid nodule (not recorded which). Some clones in this sample may be carry-over from other donors' samples. The CDR3 runs from the conserved cysteine through the conserved F or W. The order of the fields is D gene, clone size, V gene, J gene, CDR3 DNA, CDR3 protein. D genes are given only for firm matches. The size entry is marked missing in some rows and otherwise reads once, few, many or a size class.

>.|many|TRBV4-1|TRBJ1-1
TGCGCCAGCAGCCAAGAAATGAACACTGAAGCTTTCTTT
CASSQEMNTEAFF
>.|many|TRBV5-1|TRBJ2-7
TGCGCCAGCAGCTTCGGAGGGTACGAGCGCGAGCAGTACTTC
CASSFGGYEREQYF
>TRBD1|.|TRBV18|TRBJ1-3
TGTGCCAGCTCACCCCAGGGGGGTATCCCTGGAAACACCATATATTTT
CASSPQGGIPGNTIYF
>TRBD2|many|TRBV20-1|TRBJ2-5
TGCAGTGCTTCCCCCGGGGGACTAGCGGGGGCATGGCAAGAGACCCAGTACTTC
CSASPGGLAGAWQETQYF
>.|.|TRBV19|TRBJ1-5
TGTGTCAGTAGTAATTGGGTAGAGGATCAGCCCCAGCATTTT
CVSSNWVEDQPQHF
>TRBD1|many|TRBV20-1|TRBJ1-5
TGCAGTGCCCCAGACAGGGCTGATCAGCCCCAGCATTTT
CSAPDRADQPQHF
>TRBD1|medium-sized|TRBV19|TRBJ1-5
TGTGCCAGTAGTAACCAGGGGGGGAATCAGCCCCAGCATTTT
CASSNQGGNQPQHF
>TRBD2|many|TRBV6-5|TRBJ2-7
TGTGCCAGCAGTTACCGGACTAGCGGAACCTACGAGCAGTACTTC
CASSYRTSGTYEQYF
>TRBD2|.|TRBV20-1|TRBJ2-3
TGCAGTACTGGGCGTGAGGAGCGGGGGACCACAGATACGCAGTATTTT
CSTGREERGTTDTQYF
>.|many|TRBV14|TRBJ1-5
TGTGCCAGCAGCCAAGCGAATAGCAATCAGCCCCAGCATTTT
CASSQANSNQPQHF
>TRBD1|many|TRBV7-2|TRBJ1-2
TGTGCCAGCAGCTCAGCCCCTACAGGGGCGGAGGGCTACACCTTC
CASSSAPTGAEGYTF
>TRBD1|many|TRBV11-2|TRBJ2-7
TGTGCCAGCACCCAAGGAGGCTCGGGACAGGGATACTACGAGCAGTACTTC
CASTQGGSGQGYYEQYF
>.|many|TRBV7-8|TRBJ1-2
TGTGCCAGCAGCTTAGAAGGTTGGCTGTTTGGCTACACCTTC
CASSLEGWLFGYTF
>TRBD1|few|TRBV27|TRBJ1-5
TGTGCCAGCAAAGTATGGACAGGGTCAAATCATCCCCAGCATTTT
CASKVWTGSNHPQHF
>.|many|TRBV11-2|TRBJ2-5
TGTGCCAGCAGCTTAGGCCGGGACTTAGAGACCCAGTACTTC
CASSLGRDLETQYF
>TRBD2|many|TRBV28|TRBJ2-2
TGTGCCAGTGACGGGACTGGGGTAGCGGGAGATACCGGGGAGCTGTTTTTT
CASDGTGVAGDTGELFF
>TRBD1|few|TRBV28|TRBJ2-7
TGTGTCAGCAGTTCAGGGGGTGCGAACGAGCAGTACTTC
CVSSSGGANEQYF
>.|many|TRBV3-1|TRBJ1-1
TGTGCCAGCAGTTACATTGGGAACACTGAAGCTTTCTTT
CASSYIGNTEAFF
>TRBD1|medium-sized|TRBV27|TRBJ1-4
TGTGCCAGCAGTGGCCCGCCAGGGGGTCGTGAAAAACTGTTTTTT
CASSGPPGGREKLFF
>.|many|TRBV5-1|TRBJ1-2
TGCGCCAGCAGCTTGGAAGTCTCCAACTATGGCTACACCTTC
CASSLEVSNYGYTF
>.|.|TRBV2|TRBJ2-7
TGTGCCAGCAGTTCCCTGGGACCTGGCGAGCAGTACTTC
CASSSLGPGEQYF
>.|few|TRBV6-4|TRBJ2-6
TGTGCCAGCAGTCGGACGGTCGGGGGGGCCAACGTCCTGACTTTC
CASSRTVGGANVLTF
>.|.|TRBV12-3/TRBV12-4|TRBJ2-1
TGTGCCAGCGTATCCCATCTTGTTAATGAACAGTTCTTC
CASVSHLVNEQFF
>.|.|TRBV6-1|TRBJ1-6
TGTGCCAGCAGTGAACTAGGAGGGAGCCGGTGGCCCCTCCACTTT
CASSELGGSRWPLHF
>.|many|TRBV12-3/TRBV12-4|TRBJ1-1
TGTGCCAGCAGATTGAACACTGAAGCTTTCTTT
CASRLNTEAFF
>TRBD2|many|TRBV6-1|TRBJ2-2
TGTGCCAGCAGTGCAACCGGGAGGGCGAACACCGGGGAGCTGTTTTTT
CASSATGRANTGELFF
>.|many|TRBV9|TRBJ1-3
TGTGCCAGCAGCGTAGGAGCGGGGACCAGGATATTGGCTGGAAACACCATATATTTT
CASSVGAGTRILAGNTIYF
>TRBD1|many|TRBV24-1|TRBJ2-1
TGTGCCACCAGCCGGGACAGGGGGGTTTATGAGCAGTTCTTC
CATSRDRGVYEQFF
>.|.|TRBV30|TRBJ1-1
TGTGCCTGGACCGGGGAAGGGACTGAAGCTTTCTTT
CAWTGEGTEAFF
>TRBD1|many|TRBV19|TRBJ1-1
TGTGCCAGCAGACAGGGTGATCGGGTGGGTGAAGCTTTCTTT
CASRQGDRVGEAFF
>TRBD1|few|TRBV4-1|TRBJ2-7
TGCGCCAGCAGCCCGGGACAGGGGGCAGGGGCCTACGAGCAGTACTTC
CASSPGQGAGAYEQYF
>.|few|TRBV6-2/TRBV6-3|TRBJ1-5
TGTGCCAGCGGTCCCCCCAGACAGGTTAGCAATCAGCACCAGCATTTT
CASGPPRQVSNQHQHF
>.|.|TRBV20-1|TRBJ2-5
TGCAGTGATTTTCCCCCGGGACTTAAAGAGACCAAGTACTTC
CSDFPPGLKETKYF
>TRBD1|few|TRBV6-1|TRBJ2-3
TGTGCCAGCATATCCACAGGGGTGACGCAGTATTTT
CASISTGVTQYF
>TRBD1|many|TRBV4-2|TRBJ2-7
TGTGCCAGCAGCCAAGCTTCGGGACAGGGTACCATCTACGAGCAGTACTTC
CASSQASGQGTIYEQYF
>TRBD2|.|TRBV24-1|TRBJ2-1
TGTGCCACCAGTGATTCCGGACTAGCGGGCCAAATAACCTACAATGAGCAGTTCTTC
CATSDSGLAGQITYNEQFF